This T cell receptor beta chain came from a study of Ad26.COV2.S vaccination and SARS-CoV-2 variants. Overall study context: A participant enrolled in the COV1001 Ad26.COV2.S trial arm provided the sample. Study outcomes and limitations: Among vaccine recipients, spike-specific TCR breadth exceeded that of placebo recipients.

In this sample, this clone turned up once. Its antigen is unknown. From germline, CDR1 is SGHAT and CDR2 FQNNGV. The germline V and J ends were trimmed by 5 bases and 3 bases, with 8 bases remaining between them. The CDR3 is 12 residues long. TCRdb's copy holds only in-frame clones and misses some; the assay was immunoSEQ multiplex PCR. The table records nearly 400,000 clones, about nine tenths of them present only once. Documented treatment: about 20 received Ad26.COV2.S at low or high dose, single or two shots; 5 received placebo; per-sample allocation not given. The samples date from day 63 after the first vaccine or placebo injection. An adult donor aged 18-55 years was enrolled in Boston.

This chain links TRBV11-2 with TRBJ2-7, with D possibly matching TRBD1 (6 bases). The specimen was peripheral blood, collected in a trial of Ad26.COV2.S vaccine versus placebo. This TCR derives from a person aged 18-65 years who received the Ad26.COV2.S COVID-19 vaccine or a placebo. The CDR3 DNA follows: TGTGCCAGCAGCCCACAGGGCTACGAGCAGTACTTC. Translating it yields CASSPQGYEQYF. Filled out from reference TRBV11-2 and TRBJ2-7, the complete variable domain reads EAGVAQSPRYKIIEKRQSVAFWCNPISGHATLYWYQQILGQGPKLLIQFQNNGVVDDSQLPKDRFSAERLKGVDSTLKIQPAKLEDSAVYLCASSPQGYEQYFGPGTRLTVT.